Shown below are 24 T cell receptor beta chains from a single sample sequenced in a study of TIL therapy for anti-PD-1-resistant metastatic lung cancer. The time point here: pre-treatment sample, taken before nivolumab and TIL therapy. Sequencing used immunoSEQ v3. Produced via immunoSEQ multiplex PCR; TCRdb's table is partial and in-frame only. The sample has about 19,000 clones; 60% to 80% are singletons. Specimen: blood, collected at baseline. These receptor sequences come from a person between 30 and 79 years old with non-small cell lung cancer.

V gene TRBV19 combines with J gene TRBJ1-2, with TRBD1 matching 7 bases. The CDR3 loop spans 15 amino acids. Losses at the gene ends were 6 bases for V and 4 bases for J; bases not matched to a gene: 11. CDR1 LNHDA and CDR2 SQIVND come from the germline V gene (reference sequence). This chain's CDR3 is CASRRGSDRPYGYTF. The CDR3, as DNA: TGTGCCAGTAGGAGGGGATCGGACAGGCCCTATGGCTACACCTTC.

V gene TRBV18 combines with J gene TRBJ2-3, with TRBD1 matching 7 bases. Germline values: CDR1 KGHSH, CDR2 LQKENI. J gave up 1 base and V 4 bases, and 5 bases lay outside the gene matches. CDR3 length: 15 residues. The CDR3 here is CASSLYGQGTDTQYF. The CDR3 nucleotides are TGTGCCAGCTCACTATATGGACAGGGCACAGATACGCAGTATTTT.

The chain carries TRBV5-8 and TRBJ1-2; D unclear. The CDR3 length is 13 residues. Germline CDR1 reads SGHTS; CDR2 reads YDEGEE. Trimming stripped 3 bases from V and 4 bases from J, with 10 bases between. The CDR3 nucleotides are TGTGCCAGCAGCTACGGGGAAGCCTATGGCTACACCTTC. Translating it yields CASSYGEAYGYTF.

In this sample, this clone turned up a few times. The chain couples TRBV4-1 to TRBJ1-2, with D possibly being TRBD1 (5 bases). Germline V gene sequence: CDR1 MGHRA, CDR2 YSYEKL. V was shortened by 0 bases and J by 8 bases, with 16 bases between the two germline ends. The CDR3 is 15 residues long. Here the CDR3 DNA reads TGCGCCAGCAGCCAAGACACAGGCCGAGAAGGGGGCTACACCTTC. It codes for CASSQDTGREGGYTF.

This clone was recorded a few times. The V call is TRBV12-3 or TRBV12-4, the J call TRBJ2-7; D possibly corresponds to TRBD1 (6 bases). The CDR3 covers 13 residues. V lost 6 bases to trimming and J lost 3 bases, with 12 bases between them. This chain's CDR3 is CASRGGQRYEQYF. In nucleotides, the CDR3 is TGTGCCAGCAGGGGCGGACAGCGCTACGAGCAGTACTTC.

V and J are TRBV19 and TRBJ2-7; TRBD1 aligns across 11 bases. CDR1 and CDR2 from the germline V gene are LNHDA and SQIVND (reference sequence). This CDR3 comprises 15 residues. Unmatched junction bases numbered 8, after V lost 3 bases and J lost 7 bases. The chain's CDR3 is CASSIWGQGDKEQYF. As DNA, the CDR3 is TGTGCCAGTAGTATTTGGGGACAGGGGGATAAAGAGCAGTACTTC.

The genes are TRBV5-1 and TRBJ2-7, with 10 bases that match TRBD2. Per germline, CDR1 SGHRS and CDR2 YFSETQ. The CDR3 is 20 residues long. The V and J ends lost 1 base and 1 base, in that order; junction bases with no gene match: 17. CDR3 amino acids: CASSLNARAGGLTTSYEQYF. The CDR3 nucleotides are TGCGCCAGCAGCTTGAATGCTCGAGCGGGAGGGCTCACTACGTCCTACGAGCAGTACTTC.

This chain links TRBV4-3 with TRBJ2-1; no reliable D call. The V gene's germline CDR1 is LGHNA and CDR2 YSLEER. Trimming left V 0 bases short and J 6 bases short, with 12 bases between. The CDR3 extends over 15 amino acids. The CDR3 sequence: CASSQDSLTGNEQFF. In nucleotides, the CDR3 is TGCGCCAGCAGCCAAGACAGTCTCACGGGCAATGAGCAGTTCTTC.

The chain links TRBV6-1 to TRBJ2-1; 7 bases align to TRBD2. Germline V lookup: CDR1 MNHNS, CDR2 SASEGT. V trimming: 3 bases; J trimming: 6 bases; junction bases outside the gene matches: 8. The CDR3 sequence is 15 residues long. The CDR3, as DNA: TGTGCCAGCAGTGAGTCGGCGGGAGCCCGCAATGAGCAGTTCTTC. This encodes CASSESAGARNEQFF.

Only one count was recorded for this clone. The chain couples TRBV9 to TRBJ2-7; TRBD2 aligns across 10 bases. V lost 3 bases and J lost 3; bases outside the gene matches: 6. Per germline, CDR1 SGDLS and CDR2 YYNGEE. This CDR3 spans 15 amino acids. The CDR3 DNA is TGTGCCAGCAGCGCATCAGCGGGAGGGCACTACGAGCAGTACTTC. Protein: CASSASAGGHYEQYF.

The chain carries TRBV11-2 and TRBJ2-1, with D tentatively TRBD2 (6 bases). V was pared by 5 bases and J by 6 bases, with 17 bases between. There are 15 residues in the CDR3. The germline V gene has CDR1 SGHAT and CDR2 FQNNGV. CDR3: CASSPTRYPPNEQFF. The CDR3 nucleotides read TGTGCCAGCAGCCCGACTAGATACCCTCCCAATGAGCAGTTCTTC.

This sequence joins TRBV20-1 and TRBJ1-3; D is unresolved. V shed 3 bases and J shed 4 bases, with 4 bases lying between them. Germline loops: CDR1 DFQATT, CDR2 SNEGSKA (reference sequence). This CDR3 is built from 11 residues. CDR3 loop: CSASAGNTIYF. The CDR3 nucleotides read TGCAGTGCTAGCGCCGGAAACACCATATATTTT.

This clone was detected a few times. This rearrangement joins TRBV7-7 to TRBJ2-5, with D maybe TRBD1 (5 bases). Germline CDR1 and CDR2: SSHAT and FNYEAQ (reference sequence). The V gene lost 2 bases and the J gene lost 7 bases, with 26 bases spanning the gap. This CDR3 comprises 18 residues. The CDR3 bases are TGTGCCAGCAGCTTATTCCCCCGACAGAGCCCCCGAGCCGGGACCCAGTACTTC. Amino acids: CASSLFPRQSPRAGTQYF.

The chain combines TRBV19 with TRBJ2-3, with D possibly being TRBD2 (5 bases). The V end was cut by 5 bases, the J end by 1 base, with 7 bases between. The CDR3 is made up of 13 amino acids. In germline, CDR1 is LNHDA, CDR2 SQIVND (reference sequence). CDR3 DNA sequence: TGTGCCAGTAGTCTTAGCGGCACAGATACGCAGTATTTT. Protein sequence: CASSLSGTDTQYF. Full variable domain (missing parts from reference TRBV19 and TRBJ2-3): DGGITQSPKYLFRKEGQNVTLSCEQNLNHDAMYWYRQDPGQGLRLIYYSQIVNDFQKGDIAEGYSVSREKKESFPLTVTSAQKNPTAFYLCASSLSGTDTQYFGPGTRLTVL.

The genes are TRBV10-3 and TRBJ1-2; 11 nucleotides agree with TRBD1. Germline V gene lookup returns CDR1 ENHRY and CDR2 SYGVKD. This CDR3 region has 16 residues. V lost 5 bases to trimming and J lost 1 base; unmatched junction nucleotides: 6. CDR3 protein: CAISRAGTGGNYGYTF. The CDR3 DNA sequence: TGTGCCATCAGTCGCGCCGGGACAGGGGGTAACTATGGCTACACCTTC.

The V and J genes are TRBV2 and TRBJ1-2, with a tentative D call TRBD1 (6 bases). V gave up 3 bases and J gave up 9 bases, with 11 bases separating them. Germline V gene sequence: CDR1 SNHLY, CDR2 FYNNEI. The CDR3 is 12 residues long. CDR3 residues: CASSDGRGSYTF. The CDR3 DNA reads TGTGCCAGCAGTGACGGCAGGGGCAGCTACACCTTC. Combining the CDR3 with reference TRBV2 and TRBJ1-2 gives the whole variable domain EPEVTQTPSHQVTQMGQEVILRCVPISNHLYFYWYRQILGQKVEFLVSFYNNEISEKSEIFDDQFSVERPDGSNFTLKIRSTKLEDSAMYFCASSDGRGSYTFGSGTRLTVV.

This chain links TRBV30 with TRBJ1-5; D ambiguous. The CDR3 runs to 14 residues. The V gene's germline CDR1 is GTSNPN and CDR2 SVGIG (reference sequence). Trimming took off 1 base at V and 7 bases at J, with 14 bases between the two ends. The CDR3 region is CAWSDTRVAQPQHF. The CDR3 DNA reads TGTGCCTGGAGTGATACGCGGGTGGCCCAGCCCCAGCATTTT.

The chain is built from TRBV12-5 and TRBJ2-7; 7 bases are shared with TRBD2. Germline CDR1 and CDR2: LGHNT and FRNRAP. The CDR3 loop spans 15 amino acids. With 7 bases clipped from V and 1 base from J, the junction kept 10 bases outside the gene matches. The CDR3 region has the DNA TGTGCTAGTGCCCGGGGAGGGGCGAAGTCCTACGAGCAGTACTTC. As protein: CASARGGAKSYEQYF.

The gene calls are TRBV12-3 or TRBV12-4 and TRBJ2-7; possibly TRBD2 for D (6 bases). Trimming pared 6 bases from V and 11 bases from J, leaving 14 bases between. CDR3 size: 11 residues. The CDR3 region has the DNA TGTGCCAGCAGCCCGGGACTTAAGGAGTACTTC. This codes for CASSPGLKEYF.

The chain combines TRBV7-2 with TRBJ2-3; D tentatively fits TRBD1 or TRBD2 (6 bases each). This CDR3 is 16 amino acids long. Germline V gene lookup returns CDR1 SGHTA and CDR2 FQGNSA. Trimming removed 2 bases from V and 0 bases from J, with 12 bases in between. The CDR3 protein is CASSLRGHSSTDTQYF. The CDR3 nucleotides read TGTGCCAGCAGCTTACGGGGGCACTCTAGCACAGATACGCAGTATTTT.

The CDR3 loop reads CASSLGQGRRAKNIQYF. The CDR3 nucleotides read TGTGCCAGCAGCCTCGGACAGGGGCGGAGAGCCAAAAACATTCAGTACTTC. The genes are TRBV7-2 and TRBJ2-4, with 9 bases matching TRBD1. Germline loops: CDR1 SGHTA, CDR2 FQGNSA. The CDR3 consists of 17 residues. V was clipped by 5 bases and J by 0 bases; unmatched bases: 8.

V gene TRBV27 combines with J gene TRBJ2-1; no clear D gene. V lost 5 bases and J 2 bases, leaving 13 bases between the germline ends. The CDR3 spans 15 residues. The germline V gene encodes CDR1 MNHEY and CDR2 SMNVEV (reference sequence). The CDR3 region has the DNA TGTGCCAGCAGTCGTAGAAAGACAACCTACAATGAGCAGTTCTTC. Translating gives CASSRRKTTYNEQFF.

The chain has TRBV4-2 and TRBJ2-3; maybe TRBD2 (5 bases). Germline V gene lookup returns CDR1 LGHNA and CDR2 YNFKEQ. The CDR3 is made up of 15 amino acids. The ends were cut back, 6 bases at V and 7 bases at J, with 20 bases in the middle. CDR3 residues: CASSPAGVGHYTQYF. The CDR3 coding sequence is TGTGCCAGCAGTCCCGCCGGGGTAGGCCATTATACGCAGTATTTT.

This clone was detected once. This chain joins TRBV27 and TRBJ2-1, with D perhaps matching TRBD1 or TRBD2 (5 bases each). CDR1 and CDR2 from the germline V gene are MNHEY and SMNVEV (reference sequence). This CDR3 region has 14 residues. With 8 bases removed from V and 5 bases from J, the gap between germline ends came to 16 bases. CDR3: CASGVWGSNNEQFF. The CDR3 DNA reads as TGTGCCAGCGGAGTTTGGGGGAGTAACAATGAGCAGTTCTTC.